There are a few counts of the clone carrying this T cell receptor (beta chain). Antigen specificity is unknown. A second roughly 7 to 12 cycle PCR used barcoded and J-beta primers. Each cDNA molecule carried a tag from a template-switch adaptor that contained 12 random nucleotides. TCRdb independently ran MiXCR on the 5' RACE reads; one entry per CDR3 protein. In the table there are about 830,000 distinct CDR3 sequences, under 80% of which are singletons. Healthy individuals of Caucasian origin from Russia, aged roughly 6 to 100, served as donors. The source of the sample is a study of blood T cells in healthy people across ages. This CDR3 is 11 amino acids long. The germline V gene has CDR1 SQVTM and CDR2 ANQGSEA. Overall study findings and caveats: With naive T cell percentage, TCR beta diversity showed a strong correlation. Both naive CD4+ cell counts and diversity were greater in long-lived donors than in aged donors.

This clonotype was sampled from a man younger than 40 in good health. This chain uses TRBV29-1 with TRBJ2-1; D call uncertain. The sequenced material came from blood. The CDR3: CSARDSNEQFF. CDR3 bases: TGCAGTGCTAGAGATAGCAATGAGCAGTTCTTC.